The present TCR beta chain was sequenced within a study of human T cells and chemical hapten exposure. On the study more broadly: Upper-back patches of 0.01% DPC were read at 6 days.

This clonotype came up many times. Its specificity is not known. The CDR3 spans 14 residues. With 1 base removed from V and 9 bases from J, the gap between germline ends came to 13 bases. Time point of the sample: pre-sensitization, week 0. Sample treatment: therapeutic diphenylcyclopropenone sensitization with weekly scalp DPC. General study points: PT1 expanded TCR counts and patch test score correlated positively. Relative to control repertoires, expanded TCRs gave rise to significantly more large CDR3 similarity clusters.

TCRdb ran MiXCR on the RACE reads and lists one entry per CDR3 protein. The table includes 280,000 or so distinct CDR3 sequences, approximately 7.5% detected once. Sequenced material: whole blood, taken in connection with sensitization to the hapten diphenylcyclopropenone (DPC). This chain uses TRBV12-3 or TRBV12-4 with TRBJ1-5; D not certain. This TCR was recovered from a man aged 18 to 30 with alopecia areata. Some clones in this sample may be carry-over from other donors' samples. The CDR3 nucleotides read TGTGCCAGCAGTTTAGGACGCGGCAATTTGCCCCAGCATTTT. This sequence encodes CASSLGRGNLPQHF.